Each of the 11 T cell receptor beta chains below was sequenced from the same sample in a study of blood T cell repertoires in COVID-19. The protocol was immunoSEQ multiplex PCR, while the TCRdb copy is restricted to in-frame clones and leaves out a portion. Of 150,000 or so clones in the sample, around 84% are singletons; the top ten hold about 8%. Sequenced input: peripheral blood. These receptors originate from a woman aged 55-69 years with acute or convalescent COVID-19.

The chain joins TRBV3-1 (or the pseudogene TRBV3-2) to TRBJ2-2, with 8 positions matching TRBD2. The V segment lost 1 base and the J segment 7 bases; nucleotides outside the gene matches: 5. Germline CDR1 reads LGHDT; CDR2 reads YNNKEL (reference sequence). The CDR3 is 15 amino acids. CDR3 in DNA: TGTGCCAGCAGCCAAGCGGGGGGGGGTAACGGGGAGCTGTTTTTT. Amino acid sequence: CASSQAGGGNGELFF.

The J gene is TRBJ2-7, the V gene TRBV7-9; a weak D match, TRBD2 (7 bases). This CDR3 comprises 13 residues. The V end was cut by 5 bases, the J end by 6 bases, with 14 bases between. The germline CDR1 and CDR2 sequences are SEHNR and FQNEAQ (reference sequence). The CDR3 region has the DNA TGTGCCAGCAGCCCTGAGGGGGGGTTCGAGCAGTACTTC. Its protein is CASSPEGGFEQYF.

In this sample, this clone turned up once. The chain combines TRBV7-9 with TRBJ2-7; 7 bases are shared with TRBD1. Germline-derived CDR1 and CDR2 are SEHNR and FQNEAQ (reference sequence). The CDR3 length is 14 residues. The junction had 6 bases not matched to a gene; V was cut back by 5 bases and J by 2 bases. CDR3 DNA sequence: TGTGCCAGCAGCCCAAAAACAGGGGCCTACGAGCAGTACTTC. Protein product: CASSPKTGAYEQYF.

This clone was recorded at least ten times. This sequence joins TRBV5-1 and TRBJ1-2; D unclear. This CDR3 is 19 amino acids long. Germline CDR1 and CDR2: SGHRS and YFSETQ. Trimming stripped 2 bases from V and 5 bases from J, with 28 bases between. The DNA of the CDR3 is TGCGCCAGCAGCTTCACCCTTAAGAGGGCGGTGTCCCGGGGATATGGCTACACCTTC. It translates to CASSFTLKRAVSRGYGYTF.

The gene calls are TRBV11-3 and TRBJ2-1; 11 bases are a match to TRBD2. The ends lost 2 bases at V and 8 bases at J; junction bases unmatched: 2. This CDR3 comprises 14 residues. Germline CDR1 SGHNT, CDR2 YENEEA. CDR3 protein: CASSLFSGGDEQFF. The CDR3 nucleotides read TGTGCCAGCAGCTTATTTAGCGGGGGGGATGAGCAGTTCTTC.

The chain recombines TRBV4-2 with TRBJ2-2; 7 bases fit TRBD1. The CDR3 loop spans 15 amino acids. The germline gives CDR1 LGHNA, CDR2 YNFKEQ. Germline trimming cut 4 bases from V and 6 bases from J; bases unmatched to any gene: 8. Here the CDR3 reads CASSPQGLGAGELFF. The CDR3 DNA follows: TGTGCCAGCAGCCCACAGGGGCTGGGGGCCGGGGAGCTGTTTTTT.

The rearrangement uses TRBV2 and TRBJ2-5, with 7 nucleotides matching TRBD1. The CDR3 consists of 15 residues. V lost 5 bases and J lost 5; bases outside the gene matches: 11. Germline V gene data show CDR1 as SNHLY and CDR2 as FYNNEI. CDR3 DNA: TGTGCCAGCAGTCCGACAGGGAGAGAAGGGGAGACCCAGTACTTC. Protein product: CASSPTGREGETQYF. Filled out from reference TRBV2 and TRBJ2-5, the complete variable domain reads EPEVTQTPSHQVTQMGQEVILRCVPISNHLYFYWYRQILGQKVEFLVSFYNNEISEKSEIFDDQFSVERPDGSNFTLKIRSTKLEDSAMYFCASSPTGREGETQYFGPGTRLLVL.

Written as DNA, the CDR3 is TGTGCTAGTGGTTTGGTACACGATCCCGCCACCTACGAGCAGTACTTC. This translates into CASGLVHDPATYEQYF. The gene calls are TRBV12-5 and TRBJ2-7; D ambiguous. The V and J ends lost 0 bases and 2 bases respectively, with 14 bases between them. Germline V gene data show CDR1 as LGHNT and CDR2 as FRNRAP. CDR3 length: 16 amino acids.

This clone was seen a few times. The V call is TRBV3-1 (or the pseudogene TRBV3-2), the J call TRBJ2-1, with 7 bases that match TRBD2. Trimming cost V 0 bases and J 3 bases; bases outside gene matches: 8. Germline V lookup: CDR1 LGHDT, CDR2 YNNKEL (reference sequence). This CDR3 comprises 17 residues. This CDR3 is CASSQDGGTTYYNEQFF. The DNA for the CDR3 is TGTGCCAGCAGCCAAGACGGCGGGACTACCTACTACAATGAGCAGTTCTTC.

The chain's CDR3 is CASSLSWTLAGGTDTQYF. The CDR3 region has the DNA TGTGCCAGCAGTCTCTCTTGGACCCTAGCGGGGGGCACAGATACGCAGTATTTT. The rearrangement uses TRBV27 and TRBJ2-3; TRBD2 agrees at 10 bases. V lost 5 bases, J lost 1 base, and 12 bases stayed unmatched. This CDR3 comprises 18 residues. Germline assignment: CDR1 MNHEY and CDR2 SMNVEV (reference sequence).

The chain combines TRBV9 with TRBJ1-4; perhaps TRBD1 as D (5 bases). CDR3 length: 16 residues. Germline assignment: CDR1 SGDLS and CDR2 YYNGEE. V was clipped by 0 bases and J by 8 bases, with 17 bases between them. CDR3 sequence: CASSVGGGGFGEKLFF. The CDR3 coding sequence is TGTGCCAGCAGCGTAGGCGGGGGGGGTTTCGGCGAAAAACTGTTTTTT. The whole variable domain, remainder taken from reference TRBV9 and TRBJ1-4, is DSGVTQTPKHLITATGQRVTLRCSPRSGDLSVYWYQQSLDQGLQFLIQYYNGEERAKGNILERFSAQQFPDLHSELNLSSLELGDSALYFCASSVGGGGFGEKLFFGSGTQLSVL.